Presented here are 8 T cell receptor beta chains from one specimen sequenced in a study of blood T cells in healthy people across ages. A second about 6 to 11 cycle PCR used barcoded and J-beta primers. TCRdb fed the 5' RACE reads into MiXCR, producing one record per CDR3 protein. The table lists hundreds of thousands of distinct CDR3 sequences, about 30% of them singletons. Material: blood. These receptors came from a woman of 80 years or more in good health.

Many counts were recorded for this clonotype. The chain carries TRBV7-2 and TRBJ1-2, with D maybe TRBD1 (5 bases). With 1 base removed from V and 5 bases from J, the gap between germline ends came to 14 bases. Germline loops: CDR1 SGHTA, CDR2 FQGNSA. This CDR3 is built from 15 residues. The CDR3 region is CASSLGNRRLYGYTF. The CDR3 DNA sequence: TGTGCCAGCAGCTTAGGGAACAGGAGGTTATATGGCTACACCTTC. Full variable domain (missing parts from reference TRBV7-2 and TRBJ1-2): GAGVSQSPSNKVTEKGKDVELRCDPISGHTALYWYRQSLGQGLEFLIYFQGNSAPDKSGLPSDRFSAERTGGSVSTLTIQRTQQEDSAVYLCASSLGNRRLYGYTFGSGTRLTVV.

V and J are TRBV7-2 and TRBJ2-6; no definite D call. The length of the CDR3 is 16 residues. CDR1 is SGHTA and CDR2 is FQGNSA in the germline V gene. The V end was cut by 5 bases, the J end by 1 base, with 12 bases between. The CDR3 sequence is CASSLTASSGANVLTF. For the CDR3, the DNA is TGTGCCAGCAGCCTTACCGCGTCGTCTGGGGCCAACGTCCTGACTTTC.

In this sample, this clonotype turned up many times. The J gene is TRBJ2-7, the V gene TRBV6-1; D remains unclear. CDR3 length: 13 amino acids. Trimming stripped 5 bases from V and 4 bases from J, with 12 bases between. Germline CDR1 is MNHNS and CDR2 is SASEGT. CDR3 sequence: CASSLTAGYEQYF. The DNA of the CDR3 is TGTGCCAGCAGTCTAACCGCTGGTTACGAGCAGTACTTC.

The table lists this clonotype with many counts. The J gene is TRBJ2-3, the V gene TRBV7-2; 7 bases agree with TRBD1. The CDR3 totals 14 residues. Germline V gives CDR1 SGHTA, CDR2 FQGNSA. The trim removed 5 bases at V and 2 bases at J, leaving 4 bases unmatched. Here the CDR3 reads CASSAGTVTDTQYF. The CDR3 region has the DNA TGTGCCAGCAGCGCCGGGACAGTCACAGATACGCAGTATTTT.

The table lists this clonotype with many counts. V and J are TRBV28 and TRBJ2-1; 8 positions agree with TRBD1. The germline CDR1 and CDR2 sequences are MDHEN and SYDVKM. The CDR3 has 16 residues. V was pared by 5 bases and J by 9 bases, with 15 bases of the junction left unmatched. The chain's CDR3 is CASSAPKDREKGEQFF. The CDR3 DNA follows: TGTGCCAGCAGTGCCCCCAAGGACAGGGAAAAGGGTGAGCAGTTCTTC.

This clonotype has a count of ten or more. CDR3 nucleotides: TGCAGTGCAGCGGGGCCCCCGGGGGGGGGGCAAGAGACCCAGTACTTC. Encoded protein: CSAAGPPGGGQETQYF. The V and J genes are TRBV20-1 and TRBJ2-5; TRBD2 matches at 8 bases. This CDR3 spans 16 amino acids. Trimming removed 6 bases from V and 2 bases from J; junction bases left unmatched: 14. Germline values: CDR1 DFQATT, CDR2 SNEGSKA (reference sequence).

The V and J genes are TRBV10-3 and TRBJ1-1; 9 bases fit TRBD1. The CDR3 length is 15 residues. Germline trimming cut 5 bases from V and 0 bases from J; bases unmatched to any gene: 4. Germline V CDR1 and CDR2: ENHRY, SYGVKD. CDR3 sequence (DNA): TGTGCCATCAGTCGGACAGGGGACATGAACACTGAAGCTTTCTTT. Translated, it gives CAISRTGDMNTEAFF.

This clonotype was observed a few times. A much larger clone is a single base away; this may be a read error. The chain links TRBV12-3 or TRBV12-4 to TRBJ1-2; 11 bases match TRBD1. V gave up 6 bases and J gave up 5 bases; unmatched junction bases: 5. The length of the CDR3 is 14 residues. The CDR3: CASRGGTGGYGYTF. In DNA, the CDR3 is TGTGCCAGCAGAGGGGGGACAGGGGGGTATGGCTACACCTTC.